This entry lists 23 T cell receptor beta chains sequenced from one sample in a study of graft-versus-host responses after intestinal transplantation. TCRdb's copy holds only in-frame clones and misses some; the assay was immunoSEQ multiplex PCR. This table has about 3,500 clones, roughly 93% appearing once. The source material was PBMCs, sampled 11 days after intestinal transplantation. All receptors come from a human patient who received an intestinal transplant, so some T cells may come from the graft donor.

Of note for this clone: Other DNA sequences in the same sample also yield this CDR3. The gene calls are TRBV28 and TRBJ2-2; 7 positions agree with TRBD2. V trimming: 7 bases; J trimming: 5 bases; junction bases outside the gene matches: 7. This CDR3 spans 14 amino acids. In germline, CDR1 is MDHEN, CDR2 SYDVKM. The CDR3, as DNA: TGTGCCAGCACGGGGGAGGGTTGGACCGGGGAGCTGTTTTTT. Encoded protein: CASTGEGWTGELFF.

The rearrangement links TRBV6-5 to TRBJ1-1; 7 nucleotides match TRBD1. Germline CDR1 and CDR2: MNHEY and SVGAGI. The CDR3 consists of 15 residues. The trim removed 1 base at V and 1 base at J, leaving 3 bases unmatched. In nucleotides, the CDR3 is TGTGCCAGCAGTTACTTGGACAGGCCGAACACTGAAGCTTTCTTT. As protein: CASSYLDRPNTEAFF.

V and J are TRBV30 and TRBJ1-1, with D unclear. V was shortened by 4 bases and J by 1 base, with 7 bases between the two germline ends. This CDR3 comprises 12 residues. Per the germline V gene, CDR1 is GTSNPN and CDR2 is SVGIG (reference sequence). CDR3 residues: CAWTARNTEAFF. The CDR3 nucleotides read TGTGCCTGGACCGCCCGGAACACTGAAGCTTTCTTT.

The chain couples TRBV6-5 to TRBJ2-1, with D perhaps TRBD1 (5 bases). The CDR3 length is 14 residues. Trimming cost V 5 bases and J 2 bases, with 10 bases left between them. Germline CDR1 and CDR2: MNHEY and SVGAGI. The CDR3 nucleotides read TGTGCCAGCAGTCAGACAGTCCCCTACAATGAGCAGTTCTTC. Protein sequence: CASSQTVPYNEQFF.

This chain joins TRBV21-1 and TRBJ1-2; TRBD1, the table's D call, lacks a check against the DNA. TRBV21-1 is assigned pseudogene status. The CDR3 has 16 residues. CDR3 bases: TGTGCCAGCAGCAAAGTGGGCCGACAGTCGATGCACGGCTACACCTTC. Its protein product is CASSKVGRQSMHGYTF.

V usage is TRBV7-9 and J usage is TRBJ2-2; no clear D. V shed 5 bases and J shed 1 base, with 5 bases lying between them. The CDR3 is 13 amino acids. The germline CDR1 and CDR2 sequences are SEHNR and FQNEAQ (reference sequence). The CDR3 is CASSPENTGELFF. In DNA, the CDR3 is TGTGCCAGCAGCCCTGAGAACACCGGGGAGCTGTTTTTT.

The V and J genes are TRBV5-6 and TRBJ2-5, with 7 bases fitting TRBD2. The end of the DNA fits TRBJ2-7 better, so the J call may be wrong. CDR1 and CDR2 (germline): SGHDT, YYEEEE. The CDR3 runs to 15 residues. The CDR3 DNA reads TGTGCCAGCAGCTTGGCCGTTGCGGGAGTCTACGAGCAGTACTTC. Amino acid sequence: CASSLAVAGVYEQYF.

The chain recombines TRBV19 with TRBJ2-5, with 7 bases matching TRBD1. Germline V gene sequence: CDR1 LNHDA, CDR2 SQIVND (reference sequence). V was pared by 0 bases and J by 1 base, with 5 bases of the junction left unmatched. There are 16 residues in the CDR3. CDR3 sequence reads: CASSIDLTGSQETQYF. CDR3 sequence (DNA): TGTGCCAGTAGTATAGACCTGACAGGGAGCCAAGAGACCCAGTACTTC. Looking up the rest from reference TRBV19 and TRBJ2-5 gives the full variable domain: DGGITQSPKYLFRKEGQNVTLSCEQNLNHDAMYWYRQDPGQGLRLIYYSQIVNDFQKGDIAEGYSVSREKKESFPLTVTSAQKNPTAFYLCASSIDLTGSQETQYFGPGTRLLVL.

Turning to this clone: The sample contains more than one DNA sequence encoding this CDR3. The rearrangement uses TRBV27 and TRBJ1-2; a weak D match, TRBD1 (5 bases). Germline CDR1 and CDR2: MNHEY and SMNVEV (reference sequence). Trimming stripped 10 bases from V and 2 bases from J, with 14 bases between. The CDR3 consists of 13 residues. The DNA of the CDR3 is TGTGCCACCGCGCAGGGTGGCAACTATGGCTACACCTTC. This sequence encodes CATAQGGNYGYTF.

This clone came up a few times. The chain employs TRBV27 and TRBJ1-4, with no clear D. The CDR3 consists of 14 residues. Trimming shortened V by 10 bases and J by 4 bases, and 16 bases separated the two germline ends. Per germline, CDR1 MNHEY and CDR2 SMNVEV (reference sequence). CDR3 residues: CATKPGSRNEKLFF. CDR3 DNA: TGTGCCACCAAACCGGGCAGCCGTAATGAAAAACTGTTTTTT.

This clone was recorded only once. The V call is TRBV2, the J call TRBJ2-1; either TRBD1 or TRBD2 may supply D (5 bases each). CDR1 and CDR2 (germline): SNHLY, FYNNEI. V gave up 3 bases and J gave up 9 bases, with 6 bases separating them. This CDR3 has 11 amino acids. CDR3 DNA: TGTGCCAGCAGTGAGGGACCTGAGCAGTTCTTC. Its translation is CASSEGPEQFF.

The chain has TRBV5-8 and TRBJ2-4; D possibly corresponds to TRBD2 (6 bases). This CDR3 contains 16 residues. V shed 0 bases and J shed 0 bases, with 10 bases lying between them. The germline gives CDR1 SGHTS, CDR2 YDEGEE. The CDR3 coding sequence is TGTGCCAGCAGCTTGGCGGGGGTGATAGCCAAAAACATTCAGTACTTC. It encodes CASSLAGVIAKNIQYF.

The V gene is TRBV6-1, the J gene TRBJ1-3; D gene uncertain. The CDR3 is 15 amino acids. The germline V and J ends were trimmed by 1 base and 0 bases, with 7 bases remaining between them. The germline gives CDR1 MNHNS, CDR2 SASEGT. The CDR3 is CASSEGRSSGNTIYF. The DNA for the CDR3 is TGTGCCAGCAGTGAAGGGAGGAGCTCTGGAAACACCATATATTTT.

V usage is TRBV12-5 and J usage is TRBJ2-1, with D possibly called TRBD1 or TRBD2 (6 bases each). Germline CDR1 LGHNT, CDR2 FRNRAP. V lost 6 bases, J lost 8 bases, and 14 bases lay in between. The CDR3 is 13 amino acids. This chain's CDR3 is CASGAAGGDEQFF. CDR3 DNA: TGTGCTAGTGGAGCCGCCGGGGGCGATGAGCAGTTCTTC.

This chain connects TRBV28 to TRBJ2-7; 7 bases match TRBD1. Germline CDR1 and CDR2: MDHEN and SYDVKM. V shed 5 bases and J 6 bases; nucleotides not matched to a gene: 4. CDR3 length: 12 amino acids. The CDR3: CASSPTGFEQYF. CDR3 sequence (DNA): TGTGCCAGCAGTCCGACAGGGTTCGAGCAGTACTTC.

This chain uses TRBV6-1 with TRBJ2-3; D is ambiguous. The CDR3 consists of 15 residues. CDR1 is MNHNS and CDR2 is SASEGT in the germline V gene. V was clipped by 2 bases and J by 0 bases, with 9 bases between them. CDR3 DNA: TGTGCCAGCAGTGAACTCGTTCCTAGCACAGATACGCAGTATTTT. As protein: CASSELVPSTDTQYF.

V and J are TRBV5-5 and TRBJ2-5; D possibly uses TRBD1 or TRBD2 (5 bases each). The CDR3 sequence is 17 residues long. V gave up 2 bases and J gave up 4 bases, with 21 bases separating them. Germline CDR1 reads SGHKS; CDR2 reads YYEKEE (reference sequence). The CDR3 DNA reads as TGTGCCAGCAGCTTCGCCAGCCTCAGGGACGGTGGAGAGACCCAGTACTTC. This gives the protein CASSFASLRDGGETQYF.

The chain carries TRBV28 and TRBJ1-3, with D possibly matching TRBD1 (6 bases). The CDR3 spans 15 residues. Germline loops: CDR1 MDHEN, CDR2 SYDVKM. The ends were cut back, 3 bases at V and 1 base at J, with 10 bases in the middle. The CDR3 loop reads CASSFYRASGNTIYF. The DNA for the CDR3 is TGTGCCAGCAGTTTCTACAGGGCTTCTGGAAACACCATATATTTT.

This clone was observed a single time. The V gene is TRBV7-3, the J gene TRBJ1-2; D is uncertain. The CDR3 runs to 17 residues. Trimming shortened V by 4 bases and J by 0 bases, and 18 bases separated the two germline ends. Germline-derived CDR1 and CDR2 are SGHTA and FQGTGA. The CDR3 is CASSSPNRTATNYGYTF. In DNA form, the CDR3 reads TGTGCCAGCAGCTCCCCCAACCGGACGGCAACTAACTATGGCTACACCTTC.

The gene calls are TRBV30 and TRBJ1-1; TRBD1 is a possible D gene (6 bases). The CDR3 extends over 14 amino acids. Germline lookup yields CDR1 GTSNPN and CDR2 SVGIG (reference sequence). V lost 1 base, J lost 3 bases, and 12 bases lay in between. CDR3 sequence reads: CAWSAGTQYTEAFF. The DNA of the CDR3 is TGTGCCTGGAGTGCCGGGACACAGTACACTGAAGCTTTCTTT.

The chain couples TRBV19 to TRBJ1-6; tentatively, D is TRBD1 (5 bases). Trimming shortened V by 7 bases and J by 5 bases, and 9 bases separated the two germline ends. The CDR3 sequence is 13 residues long. Germline V CDR1 and CDR2: LNHDA, SQIVND (reference sequence). The CDR3 region is CASTRENNSPLHF. DNA for the CDR3: TGTGCCAGTACCAGGGAAAATAATTCACCCCTCCACTTT.

The gene calls are TRBV11-2 and TRBJ2-5; weak D call: TRBD2 (6 bases). The germline CDR1 and CDR2 sequences are SGHAT and FQNNGV. The CDR3 runs to 13 residues. Between the trimmed V and J ends, which lost 5 bases and 4 bases, there was a span of 11 bases. CDR3: CASSPAGGETQYF. The CDR3 coding sequence is TGTGCCAGCAGCCCCGCCGGGGGAGAGACCCAGTACTTC.

V usage is TRBV2 and J usage is TRBJ1-2; D possibly corresponds to TRBD1 (6 bases). The CDR3 sequence is 15 residues long. Germline values: CDR1 SNHLY, CDR2 FYNNEI. V was trimmed by 0 bases and J by 9 bases, leaving 17 bases between them. CDR3 DNA sequence: TGTGCCAGCAGTGAAGCGGGTAGGGGGGGCTGGAGCTACACCTTC. This encodes CASSEAGRGGWSYTF.